These T cell receptor beta chains were read from a single sample in a study of blood T cell repertoires in COVID-19. Sequencing used immunoSEQ multiplex PCR; TCRdb keeps in-frame clones, though not all of them. In the table there are roughly 500,000 clones, roughly nine tenths of which are singletons. Sequences were obtained from PBMCs or T cells enriched from blood (not recorded which). Receptors originate from a woman aged 55-70 years who had recovered from COVID-19. CDR3s include the opening cysteine and the closing phenylalanine or tryptophan. Each record gives: V gene, clone size, D gene, J gene, CDR3 protein, CDR3 DNA. A D gene is named only where the DNA matches it firmly. For some rows the clone size is stated as once, few or many, or as a class when expanded; others skip it.

TRBV19	NA	NA	TRBJ1-6	CASSISSGARSPLHF	TGTGCCAGTAGTATTAGCAGCGGGGCCCGTTCACCCCTCCACTTT
TRBV6-6	NA	TRBD1	TRBJ2-6	CASSYVKGAGANVLTF	TGTGCCAGCAGTTACGTTAAGGGGGCAGGGGCCAACGTCCTGACTTTC
TRBV19	once	TRBD1	TRBJ1-2	CASSIFFDRGGTNYGYTF	TGTGCCAGTAGTATTTTCTTTGACAGGGGTGGAACTAACTATGGCTACACCTTC
TRBV30	NA	NA	TRBJ1-2	CAWTSPWGTGGRGYTF	TGTGCCTGGACTTCCCCCTGGGGGACGGGGGGAAGGGGCTACACCTTC
TRBV28	NA	TRBD2	TRBJ2-7	CASNLPGLDFHEQYF	TGTGCCAGCAACCTTCCGGGACTAGATTTCCACGAGCAGTACTTC
TRBV3-1/TRBV3-2	NA	TRBD2	TRBJ2-2	CASSQLLAGGTGELFF	TGTGCCAGCAGCCAATTACTAGCGGGGGGGACCGGGGAGCTGTTTTTT
TRBV4-1	once	TRBD1	TRBJ2-7	CASSNGQGGYEQYF	TGCGCCAGCAGCAACGGACAGGGGGGGTACGAGCAGTACTTC
TRBV28	NA	TRBD1	TRBJ1-1	CASSRTGGVGFF	TGTGCCAGCAGCCGAACAGGGGGCGTTGGTTTCTTT
TRBV19	NA	NA	TRBJ1-2	CASRPKAGRATNNYGYTF	TGTGCCAGTAGGCCGAAGGCCGGGAGGGCTACGAATAACTATGGCTACACCTTC
TRBV10-3	few	NA	TRBJ1-1	CAITLDRNTEAFF	TGTGCCATCACCCTGGACAGGAACACTGAAGCTTTCTTT
TRBV10-1	NA	TRBD2	TRBJ2-3	CASSGTLAGGLDTQYF	TGCGCCAGCAGTGGAACCCTAGCGGGGGGTTTGGATACGCAGTATTTT
TRBV29-1	NA	NA	TRBJ1-1	CSVRAGKAFF	TGCAGCGTGCGGGCCGGAAAAGCTTTCTTT
TRBV6-5	NA	NA	TRBJ1-1	CASRREAGMNTEAFF	TGTGCCAGCAGAAGAGAGGCAGGGATGAACACTGAAGCTTTCTTT
TRBV25-1	NA	NA	TRBJ1-6	CASSEVEGFSPLHF	TGTGCCAGCAGTGAGGTCGAGGGATTTTCACCCCTCCACTTT
TRBV7-2	NA	NA	TRBJ2-2	CASSPTGVNTGELFF	TGTGCCAGCAGCCCTACCGGGGTGAACACCGGGGAGCTGTTTTTT
TRBV3-1/TRBV3-2	NA	TRBD2	TRBJ2-5	CASSQKYTSGDQETQYF	TGTGCCAGCAGCCAAAAGTATACTAGCGGGGACCAAGAGACCCAGTACTTC
TRBV27	once	TRBD2	TRBJ2-1	CASSLFGLAGGPSSYNEQFF	TGTGCCAGCAGTTTATTTGGACTAGCGGGGGGTCCGAGCTCCTACAATGAGCAGTTCTTC
TRBV4-2	NA	TRBD1	TRBJ2-3	CASSYRSGTESTDTQYF	TGTGCCAGCAGCTATAGATCCGGGACAGAGAGCACAGATACGCAGTATTTT
TRBV3-1/TRBV3-2	NA	TRBD2	TRBJ2-7	CASTRGGGPYEQYF	TGTGCCAGCACCCGTGGGGGGGGTCCCTACGAGCAGTACTTC
TRBV2	NA	NA	TRBJ1-1	CATAGELNTEAFF	TGTGCCACCGCTGGGGAGCTGAACACTGAAGCTTTCTTT
TRBV5-5	few	NA	TRBJ1-2	CASSLAGHANYGYTF	TGTGCCAGCAGCTTGGCCGGTCACGCTAACTATGGCTACACCTTC
TRBV19	NA	TRBD1	TRBJ2-7	CASSFQTGVYEQYF	TGTGCCAGTAGTTTCCAGACAGGGGTCTACGAGCAGTACTTC
TRBV2	NA	NA	TRBJ2-2	CASSGNAAGELFF	TGTGCCAGCAGTGGGAATGCGGCCGGGGAGCTGTTTTTT
TRBV5-1	NA	NA	TRBJ1-6	CASSSDSNSPLHF	TGCGCCAGCAGCTCGGACAGTAATTCACCCCTCCACTTT
TRBV5-1	NA	TRBD2	TRBJ2-5	CASTPGLAGTQETQYF	TGCGCCAGCACCCCGGGACTAGCGGGGACCCAAGAGACCCAGTACTTC
TRBV7-6	NA	NA	TRBJ1-4	CASSLVGLTGEKLFF	TGTGCCAGCAGCTTAGTGGGACTTACGGGTGAAAAACTGTTTTTT
TRBV6-2/TRBV6-3	NA	TRBD2	TRBJ2-5	CASSRGGYQGPLQETQYF	TGTGCCAGCAGCCGGGGGGGGTACCAGGGGCCATTGCAAGAGACCCAGTACTTC